This T cell receptor beta chain was captured by sequencing in a study of radiotherapy plus CTLA-4 blockade in lung cancer. Study in general: An objective response was seen in roughly 20% of patients, and disease control in less than 40%. Study-wide points: Researchers report tumor-derived TCR clones expanding in blood after radiotherapy plus ipilimumab.

The table came from immunoSEQ multiplex PCR; TCRdb's copy has only in-frame clones and leaves some out. The sample shows about 97,000 clones, under 85% of them seen only once. The table lists this clone with a few counts. The antigen is undetermined. Focal radiation plus CTLA-4 blockade with ipilimumab was given to patients with chemo-refractory metastatic non-small-cell lung cancer. The CDR3 contains 14 residues. Germline CDR1 is SGHTA and CDR2 is FQGTGA. The V gene end was trimmed by 3 bases and the J gene end by 4 bases; junction bases not matched to a gene: 5. This sequence originates from a human donor with non-small cell lung cancer who had a partial response to radiotherapy plus ipilimumab. Some clones in this sample may be carry-over from other donors' samples. The sample was peripheral blood, taken from a patient treated with radiotherapy plus ipilimumab. The V gene is TRBV7-3, the J gene TRBJ2-5; TRBD2 matches at 7 bases. As DNA, the CDR3 is TGTGCCAGCAGCTTGGGCGGCGGGAGAGAGACCCAGTACTTC. Translating it yields CASSLGGGRETQYF.